Listed here are 20 T cell receptor beta chains from one sample, sequenced in a study of shared clonotypes between healthy human individuals. Some clones are missing from TCRdb's copy, which holds only in-frame ones; the method was immunoSEQ multiplex PCR. The table includes about 730,000 clones, over 55% detected once. The source material was memory CD4+ T cells sorted from blood. Subset noted: CD45RA-negative fraction. The origin of the receptors is a woman under 40 in good health.

This clone was recorded a few times. The chain recombines TRBV5-1 with TRBJ1-1, with 7 bases that match TRBD1. The CDR3 is made up of 14 amino acids. Germline V gives CDR1 SGHRS, CDR2 YFSETQ. After removal of 3 bases from V and 11 bases from J, the junction contained 13 bases not matched to a gene. The CDR3 here is CASSSGTAVRTAFF. The CDR3 nucleotides are TGCGCCAGCAGCTCCGGGACAGCCGTAAGGACGGCTTTCTTT.

The chain has TRBV11-2 and TRBJ2-2; 12 bases are a match to TRBD2. CDR1 and CDR2 (germline): SGHAT, FQNNGV. Germline trimming cut 5 bases from V and 3 bases from J; bases unmatched to any gene: 4. The CDR3 is made up of 16 amino acids. The CDR3 spells CASSTSGRIYTGELFF. The CDR3 region has the DNA TGTGCCAGCAGCACTAGCGGGAGGATATACACCGGGGAGCTGTTTTTT.

The chain employs TRBV10-3 and TRBJ2-1, with no clear D. V was clipped by 6 bases and J by 6 bases, with 9 bases between them. CDR3 length: 12 amino acids. Germline V gene data show CDR1 as ENHRY and CDR2 as SYGVKD. In DNA, the CDR3 is TGTGCCATCAGGGACCCTACCAATGAGCAGTTCTTC. It specifies CAIRDPTNEQFF.

The chain combines TRBV6-5 with TRBJ1-2, with no clear D. CDR1 and CDR2 from the germline V gene are MNHEY and SVGAGI. V shed 5 bases and J shed 4 bases, with 17 bases lying between them. The CDR3 spans 15 residues. In DNA form, the CDR3 reads TGTGCCAGCAGTGCGTTGAGGCAGGAGGTCTATGGCTACACCTTC. Protein: CASSALRQEVYGYTF.

This clone was seen only a few times. This sequence joins TRBV6-1 and TRBJ2-4, with D possibly being TRBD2 (6 bases). The V gene's germline CDR1 is MNHNS and CDR2 SASEGT. The germline V and J ends were trimmed by 1 base and 0 bases, with 16 bases remaining between them. The CDR3 loop spans 18 amino acids. The CDR3 loop is CASSEGGFSGLAKNIQYF. CDR3 bases: TGTGCCAGCAGTGAAGGGGGCTTTAGCGGCCTAGCCAAAAACATTCAGTACTTC.

The chain is built from TRBV5-5 and TRBJ1-5; 7 nucleotides agree with TRBD1. This CDR3 spans 14 amino acids. Per germline, CDR1 SGHKS and CDR2 YYEKEE (reference sequence). Trimming removed 0 bases from V and 7 bases from J; junction bases left unmatched: 4. CDR3 in amino acids: CASSLAPGQQPQHF. The CDR3 DNA reads TGTGCCAGCAGCTTGGCCCCGGGACAGCAGCCCCAGCATTTT. Based on the CDR3 plus reference TRBV5-5 and TRBJ1-5, the full variable domain is DAGVTQSPTHLIKTRGQQVTLRCSPISGHKSVSWYQQVLGQGPQFIFQYYEKEERGRGNFPDRFSARQFPNYSSELNVNALLLGDSALYLCASSLAPGQQPQHFGDGTRLSIL.

The rearrangement joins TRBV5-1 to TRBJ1-1; D is ambiguous. Germline assignment: CDR1 SGHRS and CDR2 YFSETQ. The CDR3 has 14 residues. V lost 3 bases and J 7 bases, leaving 16 bases between the germline ends. The CDR3 here is CASSSHSSRVEAFF. In DNA form, the CDR3 reads TGCGCCAGCAGCTCCCACTCGTCACGGGTTGAAGCTTTCTTT.

This clone was found a few times. J is TRBJ1-1 and V is TRBV2; a possible D gene is TRBD1 (6 bases). Trimming stripped 8 bases from V and 0 bases from J, with 10 bases between. Looked up from germline, CDR1 is SNHLY and CDR2 is FYNNEI. This CDR3 spans 13 amino acids. CDR3: CASLRTVNTEAFF. CDR3 nucleotides: TGTGCCAGCCTCCGGACAGTGAACACTGAAGCTTTCTTT.

The chain employs TRBV29-1 and TRBJ2-1; D gene unclear. Germline-derived CDR1 and CDR2 are SQVTM and ANQGSEA. V was trimmed by 6 bases and J by 0 bases, leaving 12 bases between them. The CDR3 extends over 14 amino acids. The CDR3 region is CSVNMGISYNEQFF. The CDR3, as DNA: TGCAGCGTAAACATGGGTATCTCCTACAATGAGCAGTTCTTC.

The chain couples TRBV5-3 to TRBJ1-3; unclear D gene. TRBV5-3 is marked as an open reading frame, function uncertain. V shed 7 bases and J shed 0 bases, with 20 bases lying between them. This CDR3 spans 17 amino acids. The CDR3 sequence is CARVWARLPRSGNTIYF. CDR3 coding DNA: TGTGCCAGAGTGTGGGCGAGGCTTCCTCGCTCTGGAAACACCATATATTTT.

For this clone: Different DNA sequences within this sample yield the same CDR3. This chain links TRBV28 with TRBJ1-5; the D gene is possibly TRBD1 (5 bases). The germline V and J ends were trimmed by 2 bases and 7 bases, with 9 bases remaining between them. The CDR3 covers 13 residues. CDR1 and CDR2 from the germline V gene are MDHEN and SYDVKM. The CDR3 DNA is TGTGCCAGCAGTTTAGACAGACGCCAGCCCCAGCATTTT. Protein product: CASSLDRRQPQHF.

V gene TRBV6-1 combines with J gene TRBJ2-3; 10 bases map to TRBD1. Germline V gives CDR1 MNHNS, CDR2 SASEGT. The CDR3 sequence is 17 residues long. The V gene end was trimmed by 4 bases and the J gene end by 6 bases; junction bases not matched to a gene: 13. The CDR3 sequence is CASSGRQGALFADTQYF. Here the CDR3 DNA reads TGTGCCAGCAGTGGACGACAGGGGGCTCTTTTCGCGGATACGCAGTATTTT.

Comment on this clone: The sample contains more than one DNA sequence encoding this CDR3. This chain joins TRBV7-2 and TRBJ2-1; a possible D gene is TRBD1 (6 bases). Germline V gene sequence: CDR1 SGHTA, CDR2 FQGNSA. The ends were cut back, 5 bases at V and 0 bases at J, with 11 bases in the middle. The CDR3 runs 15 residues. CDR3 protein: CASSLDRSSYNEQFF. In DNA form, the CDR3 reads TGTGCCAGCAGCCTCGACAGGAGCTCCTACAATGAGCAGTTCTTC. Full variable domain (outside the CDR3, taken from reference TRBV7-2 and TRBJ2-1): GAGVSQSPSNKVTEKGKDVELRCDPISGHTALYWYRQSLGQGLEFLIYFQGNSAPDKSGLPSDRFSAERTGGSVSTLTIQRTQQEDSAVYLCASSLDRSSYNEQFFGPGTRLTVL.

V is TRBV5-5 and J is TRBJ2-7; D gene uncertain. Germline CDR1 SGHKS, CDR2 YYEKEE (reference sequence). This CDR3 is 15 amino acids long. The germline V and J ends were trimmed by 0 bases and 3 bases, with 13 bases remaining between them. CDR3 loop: CASSLGTLRDYEQYF. CDR3 nucleotides: TGTGCCAGCAGCTTGGGGACCCTAAGAGACTACGAGCAGTACTTC.

The V call is TRBV7-8, the J call TRBJ2-3; 11 bases are shared with TRBD2. This CDR3 contains 19 residues. The V segment lost 5 bases and the J segment 0 bases; nucleotides outside the gene matches: 13. In germline, CDR1 is SGHVS, CDR2 FQNEAQ. This CDR3 reads CASSPRLAGPDASTDTQYF. In nucleotides, the CDR3 is TGTGCCAGCAGCCCTCGACTAGCGGGACCTGATGCTAGCACAGATACGCAGTATTTT.

This clone appeared a few times. The rearrangement uses TRBV9 and TRBJ1-2; 8 nucleotides align to TRBD1. Germline-derived CDR1 and CDR2 are SGDLS and YYNGEE. J gave up 6 bases and V 2 bases, and 6 bases lay outside the gene matches. The CDR3 is 14 residues long. The CDR3 region has the DNA TGTGCCAGCAGCGTTCAACAGGGGGATCATGGCTACACCTTC. Amino acid sequence: CASSVQQGDHGYTF.

This sequence joins TRBV6-1 and TRBJ1-1; D is uncertain. Looked up from germline, CDR1 is MNHNS and CDR2 is SASEGT. This CDR3 is built from 13 residues. The V and J ends lost 6 bases and 1 base respectively, with 9 bases between them. The CDR3 DNA is TGTGCCAGCAGCCCACAGTGGAACACTGAAGCTTTCTTT. It translates to CASSPQWNTEAFF.

The chain links TRBV19 to TRBJ1-2; 7 bases agree with TRBD1. This CDR3 is 17 amino acids long. V trimming: 4 bases; J trimming: 3 bases; junction bases outside the gene matches: 14. CDR1 and CDR2 from the germline V gene are LNHDA and SQIVND (reference sequence). The chain's CDR3 is CASSTRLGRGAHYGYTF. CDR3 DNA sequence: TGTGCCAGTAGTACAAGGCTCGGCAGGGGGGCCCACTATGGCTACACCTTC.

V usage is TRBV6-1 and J usage is TRBJ2-7; D is perhaps TRBD2 (6 bases). The CDR3 sequence is 16 residues long. Germline CDR1 reads MNHNS; CDR2 reads SASEGT. V was clipped by 2 bases and J by 1 base, with 15 bases between them. DNA of the CDR3: TGTGCCAGCAGTGAAAGGGACTGGAGCGTTTCCTACGAGCAGTACTTC. It is translated as CASSERDWSVSYEQYF.

This clone was recorded only once. The J gene is TRBJ2-1, the V gene TRBV18; 12 nucleotides line up with TRBD2. Germline values: CDR1 KGHSH, CDR2 LQKENI. This CDR3 region has 15 residues. With V trimmed by 5 bases and J by 7 bases, 6 bases remained unmatched. Here the CDR3 DNA reads TGTGCCAGCTCAGCCCGACTAGCGGGAGTTAATGAGCAGTTCTTC. As protein: CASSARLAGVNEQFF.